Presented here are 15 T cell receptor beta chains from one specimen sequenced in a study of T cell repertoires in cytomegalovirus infection. TCRdb redid the calling of the reads with MiXCR, one entry per CDR3 protein. Here the sample spans approximately 71,000 distinct CDR3 sequences, 20% being singletons. No antigen has been identified for these receptors. Specimen: CD8+ T cells from cultured PBMCs, collected from culture after CMV antigen stimulation. All receptors come from a human donor in good health (CMV status not recorded). Some clones in this sample may be carry-over from other donors' samples.

This clonotype was seen a few times. This chain joins TRBV7-2 and TRBJ1-5; tentatively, D is TRBD1 (6 bases). V was cut by 5 bases and J by 5 bases, with 13 bases left in between. This CDR3 is built from 14 residues. Germline V gene lookup returns CDR1 SGHTA and CDR2 FQGNSA. CDR3 in amino acids: CASSTGQLYQPQHF. CDR3 nucleotides: TGTGCCAGCAGCACCGGACAGCTGTATCAGCCCCAGCATTTT.

This clonotype was observed a handful of times. This chain's CDR3 is CASSFGQGVYGYTF. DNA for the CDR3: TGTGCCAGCAGCTTTGGACAGGGAGTCTATGGCTACACCTTC. The chain links TRBV5-4 to TRBJ1-2, with 8 bases fitting TRBD1. Germline assignment: CDR1 SGHNT and CDR2 YYREEE (reference sequence). The CDR3 is made up of 14 amino acids. Losses at the gene ends were 2 bases for V and 4 bases for J; bases not matched to a gene: 4.

The rearrangement links TRBV6-2 or TRBV6-3 to TRBJ2-3; 8 nucleotides match TRBD1. The CDR3 runs to 15 residues. The junction had 9 bases not matched to a gene; V was cut back by 5 bases and J by 5 bases. The V gene's germline CDR1 is MNHEY and CDR2 SVGEGT. The CDR3 coding sequence is TGTGCCAGCAGTCTTTACAGGGGGAATGTAGATACGCAGTATTTT. It is translated as CASSLYRGNVDTQYF.

V usage is TRBV2 and J usage is TRBJ2-7; D not certain. Germline V gene lookup returns CDR1 SNHLY and CDR2 FYNNEI. Trimming stripped 2 bases from V and 0 bases from J, with 11 bases between. This CDR3 region has 15 residues. The CDR3 bases are TGTGCCAGCAGTGAATGGGCGGTTAGCTCCTACGAGCAGTACTTC. It encodes CASSEWAVSSYEQYF.

This clonotype came up a few times. The chain couples TRBV27 to TRBJ1-1; 10 nucleotides align to TRBD1. This CDR3 region has 15 residues. The germline gives CDR1 MNHEY, CDR2 SMNVEV (reference sequence). V shed 5 bases and J 3 bases; nucleotides not matched to a gene: 6. The chain's CDR3 is CASSLTGTGDTEAFF. The CDR3 DNA sequence: TGTGCCAGCAGTCTTACCGGGACAGGGGACACTGAAGCTTTCTTT.

The chain joins TRBV7-9 to TRBJ2-5; a weak D match, TRBD2 (5 bases). The CDR3 loop spans 13 amino acids. Trimming shortened V by 10 bases and J by 2 bases, and 14 bases separated the two germline ends. The V gene's germline CDR1 is SEHNR and CDR2 FQNEAQ (reference sequence). CDR3 protein: CATTRTPQETQYF. The CDR3 nucleotides read TGTGCCACAACCCGGACTCCTCAAGAGACCCAGTACTTC.

This clonotype was seen more than once but under ten times. J is TRBJ1-2 and V is TRBV7-2, with unresolved D. CDR1 SGHTA and CDR2 FQGNSA come from the germline V gene. The germline V and J ends were trimmed by 1 base and 2 bases, with 11 bases remaining between them. This CDR3 has 15 residues. CDR3 in DNA: TGTGCCAGCAGCTTAGTTGGTACATCGAACTATGGCTACACCTTC. It is translated as CASSLVGTSNYGYTF.

The chain combines TRBV6-5 with TRBJ2-7; D tentatively fits TRBD1 or TRBD2 (5 bases each). V dropped 2 bases and J dropped 4 bases, with 15 bases sitting between them. This CDR3 contains 15 residues. Per the germline V gene, CDR1 is MNHEY and CDR2 is SVGAGI. Here the CDR3 DNA reads TGTGCCAGCAGTTACCCGAACGAGGGGAAGTACGAGCAGTACTTC. It translates to CASSYPNEGKYEQYF.

This clonotype was seen a handful of times. The chain is built from TRBV9 and TRBJ2-3; D perhaps matches TRBD2 (7 bases). The CDR3 runs 16 residues. Trimming removed 3 bases at V and 4 bases at J, with 18 bases between. CDR1 and CDR2 from the germline V gene are SGDLS and YYNGEE. The CDR3 reads CASSEEGGGAPDTQYF. CDR3 in DNA: TGTGCCAGCAGCGAGGAGGGGGGGGGAGCCCCAGATACGCAGTATTTT.

This clonotype was recorded a few times. The J gene is TRBJ2-2, the V gene TRBV13; 7 bases fit TRBD1. The V gene end was trimmed by 6 bases and the J gene end by 0 bases; junction bases not matched to a gene: 4. Germline CDR1 reads PRHDT; CDR2 reads FYEKMQ (reference sequence). The CDR3 covers 15 residues. The CDR3 DNA reads as TGTGCCAGCAGTCGGCAGGGGGCGAACACCGGGGAGCTGTTTTTT. Amino acids: CASSRQGANTGELFF.

The chain is built from TRBV6-5 and TRBJ1-5, with 7 bases matching TRBD1. J lost 7 bases, V lost 6 bases, and 12 bases had no gene match. Germline V gives CDR1 MNHEY, CDR2 SVGAGI. The CDR3 loop spans 15 amino acids. CDR3 in amino acids: CASRARDSGRQPQHF. The CDR3 coding sequence is TGTGCCAGCAGGGCCCGGGACAGCGGGAGGCAGCCCCAGCATTTT.

The chain links TRBV27 to TRBJ1-1; D not resolved. CDR1 and CDR2 from the germline V gene are MNHEY and SMNVEV (reference sequence). The CDR3 sequence is 14 residues long. V was pared by 0 bases and J by 4 bases, with 9 bases between. The CDR3 sequence: CASSLSIGSTEAFF. The CDR3 coding sequence is TGTGCCAGCAGTTTATCTATAGGGAGCACTGAAGCTTTCTTT.

V is TRBV28 and J is TRBJ2-7, with D perhaps TRBD1 (5 bases). Germline CDR1 and CDR2: MDHEN and SYDVKM. V lost 1 base and J lost 3, with 7 bases in between. This CDR3 is 13 amino acids long. As DNA, the CDR3 is TGTGCCAGCAGTTTATTCCAGGGCTACGAGCAGTACTTC. Amino acids: CASSLFQGYEQYF.

V gene TRBV6-1 combines with J gene TRBJ2-1; 7 nucleotides line up with TRBD1. The CDR3 runs to 15 residues. The trim removed 1 base at V and 1 base at J, leaving 1 base unmatched. Germline V gene data show CDR1 as MNHNS and CDR2 as SASEGT. CDR3 residues: CASSEDRGSYNEQFF. DNA of the CDR3: TGTGCCAGCAGTGAAGACAGGGGATCCTACAATGAGCAGTTCTTC.

This clonotype was counted a few times. V gene TRBV7-2 combines with J gene TRBJ2-7; 9 bases line up with TRBD1. The CDR3 is 15 amino acids. The germline V gene has CDR1 SGHTA and CDR2 FQGNSA. The V and J ends lost 5 bases and 4 bases, in that order; junction bases with no gene match: 9. In DNA form, the CDR3 reads TGTGCCAGCAGCAGGGGGACAGGGCTTTCTTACGAGCAGTACTTC. Amino acid sequence: CASSRGTGLSYEQYF.